This entry lists 24 T cell receptor beta chains sequenced from one sample in a study of blood T cell repertoires in COVID-19. Sequenced by immunoSEQ multiplex PCR; TCRdb stores in-frame clones only, minus some. The sample has 100,000 to 150,000 clones, roughly 69% seen once. The sequenced material came from peripheral blood. The receptors were sampled from a woman in her seventies with acute or convalescent COVID-19.

The rearrangement links TRBV15 to TRBJ1-3; D is possibly TRBD1 (5 bases). V lost 1 base and J 2 bases, leaving 12 bases between the germline ends. Germline loops: CDR1 LNHNV, CDR2 YYDKDF (reference sequence). The CDR3 sequence is 16 residues long. The CDR3 sequence: CATSRGQGGAGNTIYF. CDR3 in DNA: TGTGCCACCAGCAGAGGTCAGGGAGGTGCTGGAAACACCATATATTTT.

The chain combines TRBV2 with TRBJ1-3; TRBD1 matches at 7 bases. CDR1 and CDR2 from the germline V gene are SNHLY and FYNNEI. J was trimmed by 3 bases and V by 5 bases; bases with no gene match: 4. CDR3 length: 14 residues. The CDR3 loop reads CASSLDRDGNTIYF. CDR3 coding DNA: TGTGCCAGCAGTCTAGACAGGGATGGAAACACCATATATTTT.

The chain couples TRBV6-6 to TRBJ1-2, with D perhaps TRBD1 (6 bases). The CDR3 has 16 residues. Per the germline V gene, CDR1 is MNHNY and CDR2 is SVGAGI (reference sequence). Trimming took off 0 bases at V and 3 bases at J, with 14 bases between the two ends. The CDR3 reads CASSYSKLSGDYGYTF. CDR3 bases: TGTGCCAGCAGTTACTCGAAACTTTCAGGGGACTATGGCTACACCTTC.

This clone was found a few times. The chain is built from TRBV10-3 and TRBJ2-3; perhaps TRBD1 as D (5 bases). Trimming removed 11 bases at V and 3 bases at J, with 15 bases between. Germline V CDR1 and CDR2: ENHRY, SYGVKD. This CDR3 has 13 residues. This chain's CDR3 is CASQGARTDTQYF. CDR3 nucleotide sequence: TGTGCCTCCCAAGGGGCGCGGACAGATACGCAGTATTTT.

The chain recombines TRBV9 with TRBJ2-3; TRBD2 matches at 8 bases. The CDR3 is 19 amino acids. The V gene end was trimmed by 0 bases and the J gene end by 1 base; junction bases not matched to a gene: 13. Germline values: CDR1 SGDLS, CDR2 YYNGEE. CDR3 DNA: TGTGCCAGCAGCGTAGTGGCTAGCGGGCTTGGAGGGGGCACAGATACGCAGTATTTT. It encodes CASSVVASGLGGGTDTQYF. The full variable domain, rest sourced from reference TRBV9 and TRBJ2-3, is DSGVTQTPKHLITATGQRVTLRCSPRSGDLSVYWYQQSLDQGLQFLIQYYNGEERAKGNILERFSAQQFPDLHSELNLSSLELGDSALYFCASSVVASGLGGGTDTQYFGPGTRLTVL.

This rearrangement joins TRBV27 to TRBJ1-2, with D uncertain. The germline V gene has CDR1 MNHEY and CDR2 SMNVEV (reference sequence). Between the trimmed V and J ends, which lost 3 bases and 8 bases, there was a span of 16 bases. The CDR3 runs 14 residues. The CDR3 loop reads CASSFNERVSGYTF. CDR3 nucleotides: TGTGCCAGCAGTTTCAATGAGAGGGTGAGCGGCTACACCTTC.

This clone was counted once. The chain employs TRBV28 and TRBJ2-1, with TRBD2 matching over 8 bases. Germline V lookup: CDR1 MDHEN, CDR2 SYDVKM. V trimming: 4 bases; J trimming: 14 bases; junction bases outside the gene matches: 10. The CDR3 is 13 amino acids. CDR3 DNA sequence: TGTGCCAGCAGTTCTTATACTAGCGGCCTCGAGTTCTTC. It codes for CASSSYTSGLEFF.

This clone was recorded once. The CDR3 nucleotides are TGTGCCAGCAGCTTTGGAGCGGTTCGAAACACCGGGGAGCTGTTTTTT. Protein sequence: CASSFGAVRNTGELFF. The J gene is TRBJ2-2, the V gene TRBV5-4; D may be TRBD2 (5 bases). The CDR3 totals 16 residues. Germline CDR1 reads SGHNT; CDR2 reads YYREEE (reference sequence). The V end lost 2 bases, the J end lost 2 bases, and 13 bases lay between the germline ends.

The chain couples TRBV7-9 to TRBJ2-4; 8 bases align to TRBD2. The V and J ends lost 6 bases and 9 bases, in that order; junction bases with no gene match: 7. This CDR3 has 13 amino acids. Germline CDR1 and CDR2: SEHNR and FQNEAQ (reference sequence). In nucleotides, the CDR3 is TGTGCCAGCAGTCCTTCCCGGGGGGGCATTCAGTACTTC. This gives the protein CASSPSRGGIQYF.

The genes are TRBV27 and TRBJ1-2; TRBD1 aligns across 8 bases. With V trimmed by 5 bases and J by 8 bases, 13 bases remained unmatched. The length of the CDR3 is 15 residues. Germline CDR1 reads MNHEY; CDR2 reads SMNVEV (reference sequence). In DNA, the CDR3 is TGTGCCAGCAGTCCCCAAGACAGGGGTTTTAGAGGCTACACCTTC. Protein sequence: CASSPQDRGFRGYTF.

This chain joins TRBV5-7 and TRBJ1-5; D is ambiguous. TRBV5-7 is marked as an open reading frame, function uncertain. V was clipped by 0 bases and J by 3 bases, with 13 bases between them. CDR3 length: 16 residues. The DNA of the CDR3 is TGTGCCAGCAGCTTGGGTGTGGGCCTCGACAATCAGCCCCAGCATTTT. Translation: CASSLGVGLDNQPQHF.

The chain is built from TRBV30 and TRBJ2-3, with 7 positions matching TRBD1. This CDR3 is 15 amino acids long. CDR1 is GTSNPN and CDR2 is SVGIG in the germline V gene (reference sequence). V lost 3 bases and J lost 4; bases outside the gene matches: 10. CDR3 coding DNA: TGTGCCTGGAGCGGAATGGGGCAGGGGGCAGATACGCAGTATTTT. The encoded protein is CAWSGMGQGADTQYF.

This clone was picked up a small number of times. The chain is built from TRBV7-6 and TRBJ2-7, with 9 bases identical to TRBD2. CDR3 length: 15 residues. With 4 bases clipped from V and 9 bases from J, the junction kept 13 bases outside the gene matches. CDR1 is SGHVS and CDR2 is FNYEAQ in the germline V gene. This CDR3 is CASSSLSGAGGLQYF. The CDR3 coding sequence is TGTGCCAGCAGCTCGCTTTCAGGAGCGGGGGGCTTGCAGTACTTC.

J is TRBJ2-3 and V is TRBV19; D perhaps matches TRBD2 (5 bases). V was cut by 6 bases and J by 2 bases, with 15 bases left in between. Looked up from germline, CDR1 is LNHDA and CDR2 is SQIVND (reference sequence). This CDR3 is built from 15 residues. The DNA of the CDR3 is TGTGCCAGTAGCAGGACTGGGGTACTCACAGATACGCAGTATTTT. Protein: CASSRTGVLTDTQYF.

The chain carries TRBV5-6 and TRBJ1-1; D call uncertain. CDR1 is SGHDT, CDR2 YYEEEE, per germline. The CDR3 has 14 amino acids. Deletions cut 4 bases from V and 1 base from J, with 11 bases between. In DNA form, the CDR3 reads TGTGCCAGCAGCCCTTACACACGGAACACTGAAGCTTTCTTT. It yields the protein CASSPYTRNTEAFF. The whole variable domain, filled in from reference TRBV5-6 and TRBJ1-1, reads DAGVTQSPTHLIKTRGQQVTLRCSPKSGHDTVSWYQQALGQGPQFIFQYYEEEERQRGNFPDRFSGHQFPNYSSELNVNALLLGDSALYLCASSPYTRNTEAFFGQGTRLTVV.

This clone was seen more than once but under ten times. This sequence joins TRBV19 and TRBJ2-1; the match to TRBD1 covers 7 bases. Per germline, CDR1 LNHDA and CDR2 SQIVND (reference sequence). The CDR3 totals 14 residues. Trimming removed 6 bases from V and 3 bases from J; junction bases left unmatched: 5. CDR3 amino acids: CASRGTAYYNEQFF. The CDR3 DNA reads as TGTGCCAGTAGGGGGACAGCCTACTACAATGAGCAGTTCTTC. Looking up the rest from reference TRBV19 and TRBJ2-1 gives the full variable domain: DGGITQSPKYLFRKEGQNVTLSCEQNLNHDAMYWYRQDPGQGLRLIYYSQIVNDFQKGDIAEGYSVSREKKESFPLTVTSAQKNPTAFYLCASRGTAYYNEQFFGPGTRLTVL.

This rearrangement joins TRBV28 to TRBJ1-3, with D hard to call. The CDR3 is 17 amino acids. Germline lookup yields CDR1 MDHEN and CDR2 SYDVKM. The germline V and J ends were trimmed by 4 bases and 0 bases, with 16 bases remaining between them. The CDR3 nucleotides are TGTGCCAGCAGTTCCTCATGGGAGGCAGACTCTGGAAACACCATATATTTT. This translates into CASSSSWEADSGNTIYF.

The rearrangement links TRBV7-9 to TRBJ1-2; 11 nucleotides align to TRBD1. V lost 5 bases, J lost 3 bases, and 5 bases stayed unmatched. From germline, CDR1 is SEHNR and CDR2 FQNEAQ (reference sequence). The CDR3 covers 15 residues. CDR3 amino acids: CASSAPDRGHYGYTF. The CDR3 nucleotides are TGTGCCAGCAGCGCCCCGGACAGGGGGCACTATGGCTACACCTTC.

The V and J genes are TRBV9 and TRBJ2-3; D may be TRBD1 (6 bases). Trimming removed 3 bases at V and 6 bases at J, with 20 bases between. Germline lookup yields CDR1 SGDLS and CDR2 YYNGEE. The CDR3 is 16 residues long. In DNA, the CDR3 is TGTGCCAGCAGCGGGGGATCAGGGGTAGGGCTTGATACGCAGTATTTT. This translates into CASSGGSGVGLDTQYF.

The table lists this clone with a few counts. This chain connects TRBV7-3 to TRBJ2-1; D uncertain. CDR3 length equals 14 residues. Trimming took 0 bases from V and 3 from J, leaving 6 bases between them. Per germline, CDR1 SGHTA and CDR2 FQGTGA. CDR3 in DNA: TGTGCCAGCAGCTTAACCAGTATCTACAATGAGCAGTTCTTC. Protein product: CASSLTSIYNEQFF. The full variable domain, its missing parts supplied by reference TRBV7-3 and TRBJ2-1, is GAGVSQTPSNKVTEKGKYVELRCDPISGHTALYWYRQSLGQGPEFLIYFQGTGAADDSGLPNDRFFAVRPEGSVSTLKIQRTERGDSAVYLCASSLTSIYNEQFFGPGTRLTVL.

The chain joins TRBV3-1 (or the pseudogene TRBV3-2) to TRBJ2-7; perhaps TRBD1 as D (5 bases). V gave up 2 bases and J gave up 0 bases, with 11 bases separating them. There are 15 residues in the CDR3. The germline V gene encodes CDR1 LGHDT and CDR2 YNNKEL (reference sequence). This CDR3 is CASSQYPRASYEQYF. CDR3 DNA sequence: TGTGCCAGCAGCCAATACCCCAGGGCCTCCTACGAGCAGTACTTC.

The gene calls are TRBV7-2 and TRBJ1-2; 8 nucleotides line up with TRBD1. The CDR3 is 15 residues long. V lost 4 bases to trimming and J lost 8 bases; unmatched junction nucleotides: 12. CDR1 and CDR2 (germline): SGHTA, FQGNSA. The CDR3 nucleotides read TGTGCCAGCAGCTCGTCACCCGGACAGGGTACAGGCTACACCTTC. As protein: CASSSSPGQGTGYTF. The whole variable domain, filled in from reference TRBV7-2 and TRBJ1-2, reads GAGVSQSPSNKVTEKGKDVELRCDPISGHTALYWYRQSLGQGLEFLIYFQGNSAPDKSGLPSDRFSAERTGGSVSTLTIQRTQQEDSAVYLCASSSSPGQGTGYTFGSGTRLTVV.

The chain employs TRBV7-2 and TRBJ1-4, with TRBD1 as a possible D gene (6 bases). The V gene's germline CDR1 is SGHTA and CDR2 FQGNSA. This CDR3 comprises 15 residues. V lost 0 bases to trimming and J lost 3 bases, with 8 bases between them. The CDR3 nucleotides are TGTGCCAGCAGCTTAGCGGGGGCAGCTAATGAAAAACTGTTTTTT. It encodes CASSLAGAANEKLFF.

This chain connects TRBV27 to TRBJ1-2, with a weak D call TRBD1 (6 bases). The CDR3 covers 14 residues. Germline-derived CDR1 and CDR2 are MNHEY and SMNVEV (reference sequence). The V and J ends lost 4 bases and 3 bases respectively, with 12 bases between them. The DNA of the CDR3 is TGTGCCAGCAGTTCAATAGGGGGAGACTATGGCTACACCTTC. It specifies CASSSIGGDYGYTF.